This T cell receptor (beta chain) is drawn from a study of T cells in localized non-small cell lung cancer. The study's findings and limits: Researchers found a median approximately 53 of the top 100 tumor clones in adjacent lung. Uninvolved adjacent lung showed the highest T cell clonality, exceeding tumor. Those with higher blood T cell density had longer overall survival.

As concerns this clone: What it recognizes is unknown.

Data came from immunoSEQ multiplex PCR; TCRdb stores just in-frame clones and leaves some out. The repertoire includes some 27,000 clones, 88% of them detected once, and roughly 13% sits in the top ten. CDR3 length: 17 amino acids. V lost 7 bases and J lost 9; bases outside the gene matches: 17. Per the germline V gene, CDR1 is SGDLS and CDR2 is YYNGEE. The rearrangement joins TRBV9 to TRBJ2-1, with 12 bases that match TRBD2. The TCR comes from an older female donor with stage III squamous cell lung carcinoma. The sample in question was peripheral blood, obtained before any cancer treatment. The CDR3 DNA sequence: TGTGCCAGCCAGCGTAGTGCTAGCGGGGGGGCCAGGGGTGAGCAGTTCTTC. This gives the protein CASQRSASGGARGEQFF.